This passage covers 10 T cell receptor beta chains from one sample sequenced in a study of blood T cell repertoires in COVID-19. Generated by immunoSEQ multiplex PCR, the TCRdb table keeps only in-frame clones and is missing some. The top ten clones hold around a sixth of a sample with approximately 75,000 clones, roughly 85% of them seen once. The sequenced sample was peripheral blood. Source of these receptors: a woman aged 80 or older with acute or convalescent COVID-19.

This rearrangement joins TRBV5-5 to TRBJ2-7; D may be TRBD2 (5 bases). Trimming removed 0 bases at V and 3 bases at J, with 10 bases between. The CDR3 is made up of 14 amino acids. Germline V gene data show CDR1 as SGHKS and CDR2 as YYEKEE (reference sequence). Written as DNA, the CDR3 is TGTGCCAGCAGCTTGGAGGCCCGGGGCTACGAGCAGTACTTC. Protein product: CASSLEARGYEQYF. Full variable domain (remainder filled in from reference TRBV5-5 and TRBJ2-7): DAGVTQSPTHLIKTRGQQVTLRCSPISGHKSVSWYQQVLGQGPQFIFQYYEKEERGRGNFPDRFSARQFPNYSSELNVNALLLGDSALYLCASSLEARGYEQYFGPGTRLTVT.

This clone came up a few times. The gene calls are TRBV7-8 and TRBJ1-1; TRBD1 might be the D (5 bases). There are 14 residues in the CDR3. Per the germline V gene, CDR1 is SGHVS and CDR2 is FQNEAQ. V dropped 2 bases and J dropped 4 bases, with 11 bases sitting between them. DNA of the CDR3: TGTGCCAGCAGCTTATCGCAGGGACTCACTGAAGCTTTCTTT. This encodes CASSLSQGLTEAFF.

The CDR3, as DNA: TGTGCCAGCAGCCAAGCTAGTCTAGCGGGAGCGCAGGACTACGAGCAGTACTTC. Encoded protein: CASSQASLAGAQDYEQYF. J is TRBJ2-7 and V is TRBV4-2, with 10 nucleotides matching TRBD2. CDR3 length: 18 residues. Trimming took 1 base from V and 3 from J; bases not matched to a gene: 12. The germline V gene has CDR1 LGHNA and CDR2 YNFKEQ.

The genes are TRBV27 and TRBJ1-1; no definite D call. Germline V gene sequence: CDR1 MNHEY, CDR2 SMNVEV (reference sequence). The V and J ends lost 8 bases and 8 bases respectively, with 15 bases between them. There are 12 residues in the CDR3. CDR3 sequence: CASGARTGEAFF. The CDR3 coding sequence is TGTGCCAGCGGAGCCCGGACGGGGGAAGCTTTCTTT.

This chain uses TRBV7-3 with TRBJ2-2; 8 positions match TRBD2. Germline assignment: CDR1 SGHTA and CDR2 FQGTGA. Unmatched junction bases numbered 10, after V lost 5 bases and J lost 5 bases. The CDR3 covers 16 residues. Here the CDR3 reads CASSPARGGRTGELFF. CDR3 nucleotides: TGTGCCAGCAGCCCCGCCCGGGGGGGAAGGACCGGGGAGCTGTTTTTT.

Many counts were recorded for this clone. The CDR3 sequence: CATRGTGNTGELFF. Written as DNA, the CDR3 is TGTGCCACCAGAGGGACAGGGAACACCGGGGAGCTGTTTTTT. The V call is TRBV24-1, the J call TRBJ2-2; 8 positions match TRBD1. The germline CDR1 and CDR2 sequences are KGHDR and SFDVKD. This CDR3 comprises 14 residues. Germline trimming cut 7 bases from V and 1 base from J; bases unmatched to any gene: 1.

The chain links TRBV7-9 to TRBJ2-7; 8 bases line up with TRBD2. The germline gives CDR1 SEHNR, CDR2 FQNEAQ (reference sequence). The CDR3 consists of 16 residues. V shed 5 bases and J 5 bases; nucleotides not matched to a gene: 14. The CDR3 loop reads CASSLLSGTSGNEQYF. The CDR3, as DNA: TGTGCCAGCAGCCTCCTTTCAGGAACTAGCGGCAACGAGCAGTACTTC.

This chain uses TRBV3-1 (or the pseudogene TRBV3-2) with TRBJ2-2; 8 bases line up with TRBD1. The CDR3 contains 14 residues. Trimming removed 8 bases from V and 4 bases from J; junction bases left unmatched: 6. The germline CDR1 and CDR2 sequences are LGHDT and YNNKEL (reference sequence). CDR3 loop: CASQAGGFTGELFF. The DNA of the CDR3 is TGTGCCAGCCAGGCAGGGGGCTTCACCGGGGAGCTGTTTTTT.

This chain links TRBV15 with TRBJ2-7, with D perhaps TRBD2 (6 bases). Deletions cut 3 bases from V and 3 bases from J, with 15 bases between. The germline V gene has CDR1 LNHNV and CDR2 YYDKDF (reference sequence). CDR3 size: 15 residues. CDR3 sequence: CATSSSSGLSYEQYF. CDR3 sequence (DNA): TGTGCCACCAGCAGCTCTTCGGGACTCAGCTACGAGCAGTACTTC.

This rearrangement joins TRBV14 to TRBJ2-1, with 7 bases lining up with TRBD1. The CDR3 is made up of 17 amino acids. CDR1 is SGHDN and CDR2 is FVKESK in the germline V gene. Trimming cost V 3 bases and J 9 bases; bases outside gene matches: 17. CDR3 region: CASSQGLGTVVKGEQFF. The CDR3, as DNA: TGTGCCAGCAGCCAGGGCCTTGGGACAGTGGTTAAGGGTGAGCAGTTCTTC. The complete variable domain, with remaining parts taken from reference TRBV14 and TRBJ2-1, reads EAGVTQFPSHSVIEKGQTVTLRCDPISGHDNLYWYRRVMGKEIKFLLHFVKESKQDESGMPNNRFLAERTGGTYSTLKVQPAELEDSGVYFCASSQGLGTVVKGEQFFGPGTRLTVL.